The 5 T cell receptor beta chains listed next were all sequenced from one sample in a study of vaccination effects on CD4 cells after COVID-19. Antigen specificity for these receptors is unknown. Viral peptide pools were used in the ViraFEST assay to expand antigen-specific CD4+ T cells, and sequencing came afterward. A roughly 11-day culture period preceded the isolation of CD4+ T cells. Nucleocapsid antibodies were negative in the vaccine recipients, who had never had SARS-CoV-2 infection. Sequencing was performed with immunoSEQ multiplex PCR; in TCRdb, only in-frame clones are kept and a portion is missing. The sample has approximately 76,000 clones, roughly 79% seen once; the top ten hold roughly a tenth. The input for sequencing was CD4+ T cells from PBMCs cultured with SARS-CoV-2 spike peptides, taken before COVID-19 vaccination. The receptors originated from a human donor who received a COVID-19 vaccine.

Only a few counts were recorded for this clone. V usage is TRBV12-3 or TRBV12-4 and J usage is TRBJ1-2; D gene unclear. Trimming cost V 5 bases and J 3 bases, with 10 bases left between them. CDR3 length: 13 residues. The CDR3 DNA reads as TGTGCCAGCAGTCAAGGGATTTACTATGGCTACACCTTC. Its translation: CASSQGIYYGYTF.

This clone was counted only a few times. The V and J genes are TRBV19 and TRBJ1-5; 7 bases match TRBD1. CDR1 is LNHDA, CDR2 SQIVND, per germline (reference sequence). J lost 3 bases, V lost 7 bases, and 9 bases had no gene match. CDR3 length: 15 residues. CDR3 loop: CASTATGDINQPQHF. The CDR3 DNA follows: TGTGCCAGTACGGCCACAGGGGATATCAATCAGCCCCAGCATTTT.

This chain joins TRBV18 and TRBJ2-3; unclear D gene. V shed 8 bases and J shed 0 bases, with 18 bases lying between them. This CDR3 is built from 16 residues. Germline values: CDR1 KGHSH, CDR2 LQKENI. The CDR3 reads CASHPRAGSSTDTQYF. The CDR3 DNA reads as TGTGCCAGCCACCCACGGGCCGGGTCCAGCACAGATACGCAGTATTTT.

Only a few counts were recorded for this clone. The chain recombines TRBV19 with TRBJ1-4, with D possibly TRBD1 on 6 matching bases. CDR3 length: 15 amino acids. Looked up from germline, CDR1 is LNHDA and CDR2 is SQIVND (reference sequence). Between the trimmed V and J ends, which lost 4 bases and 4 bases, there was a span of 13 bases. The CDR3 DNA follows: TGTGCCAGTAGTACCGGACAGTTGAGTAATGAAAAACTGTTTTTT. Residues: CASSTGQLSNEKLFF.

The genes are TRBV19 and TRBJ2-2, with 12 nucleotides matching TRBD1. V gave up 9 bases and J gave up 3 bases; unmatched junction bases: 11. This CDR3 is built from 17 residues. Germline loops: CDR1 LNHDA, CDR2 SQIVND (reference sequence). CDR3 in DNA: TGTGCCAGCCGGGGACAGGGGGCAGTTGGGTACACCGGGGAGCTGTTTTTT. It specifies CASRGQGAVGYTGELFF.